Listed below are T cell receptor beta chains from one sample, sequenced in a study of human T cells and chemical hapten exposure. TCRdb fed the RACE reads into MiXCR, producing one record per CDR3 protein. The profile covers 380,000 or so distinct CDR3 sequences, with about 5% appearing a single time and over 6.5% taken by the ten largest. Sequenced material: whole blood, taken in connection with sensitization to the hapten diphenylcyclopropenone (DPC). These receptors originate from a young woman with alopecia areata. Some clones in this sample may be carry-over from other donors' samples. The CDR3 runs from the conserved cysteine through the conserved F or W. A D gene is named only where the DNA matches it firmly. Not all rows give a size; the values are once, few, many and, for expanded clones, a class.

TRBJ2-7	TRBD2	many	TRBV9	CASSVGLADSYEQYF	TGTGCCAGCAGCGTAGGACTAGCTGATTCCTACGAGCAGTACTTC
TRBJ2-1	TRBD2	few	TRBV24-1	CATSDPTSADNEQFF	TGTGCCACCAGTGACCCGACTAGCGCAGACAATGAGCAGTTCTTC
TRBJ1-1	NA	NA	TRBV6-5	CASRYTGTLNTEAFF	TGTGCCAGCAGATACACCGGGACACTGAACACTGAAGCTTTCTTT
TRBJ2-3	NA	many	TRBV6-2/TRBV6-3	CASSYSFSRGADTQYF	TGTGCCAGCAGTTACTCCTTTTCCAGGGGAGCAGATACGCAGTATTTT
TRBJ1-4	TRBD1	many	TRBV6-6	CASSDRQGDGKLFF	TGTGCCAGCAGTGACCGACAGGGGGATGGAAAACTGTTTTTT
TRBJ1-2	NA	NA	TRBV29-1	CSVESRDINYGYTF	TGCAGCGTTGAAAGTAGGGATATTAACTATGGCTACACCTTC
TRBJ2-7	TRBD1	few	TRBV5-4	CASSPWAGGNEQYF	TGTGCCAGCAGCCCTTGGGCAGGGGGCAACGAGCAGTACTTC
TRBJ2-3	TRBD1	NA	TRBV6-2/TRBV6-3	CASRTGGEDTQYF	TGTGCCAGCAGGACAGGGGGCGAAGATACGCAGTATTTT
TRBJ2-7	NA	few	TRBV7-8	CASSLGSVAGVYEQYF	TGTGCCAGCAGCTTAGGATCGGTTGCAGGGGTCTACGAGCAGTACTTC
TRBJ2-3	TRBD1	many	TRBV5-5	CASSLASRGQTDTQYF	TGTGCCAGCAGCTTAGCTTCCAGGGGGCAGACAGATACGCAGTATTTT
TRBJ2-7	NA	few	TRBV29-1	CSVLGRGLEQYF	TGCAGCGTACTGGGACGGGGGCTCGAGCAGTACTTC
TRBJ1-2	NA	few	TRBV7-8	CASSLHRDAGYTF	TGTGCCAGCAGCCTCCACAGGGATGCTGGCTACACCTTC
TRBJ2-3	TRBD2	many	TRBV6-5	CATKRSGGALVDTQYF	TGTGCCACCAAGAGGAGCGGGGGGGCCTTAGTAGATACGCAGTATTTT
TRBJ2-6	NA	many	TRBV7-8	CASSLRIGSSGANVLTF	TGTGCCAGCAGCTTAAGGATTGGGAGTTCTGGGGCCAACGTCCTGACTTTC
TRBJ2-7	TRBD2	NA	TRBV7-9	CASSPSGGVRDEQYF	TGTGCCAGCAGCCCTAGCGGGGGCGTCCGGGACGAGCAGTACTTC
TRBJ1-1	TRBD1	few	TRBV6-6	CASSYGPTGGKTEAFF	TGTGCCAGCAGTTATGGACCGACAGGGGGCAAGACTGAAGCTTTCTTT
TRBJ2-5	NA	few	TRBV6-5	CASSYSMRTVQETQYF	TGTGCCAGCAGTTACTCGATGAGGACGGTCCAAGAGACCCAGTACTTC